The T cell receptor beta chain described here comes from a study of CD8 T cells in ankylosing spondylitis. Study results and caveats: Researchers report that disease-linked clones proved CD8+ and relatively rare in peripheral blood.

V was clipped by 1 base and J by 3 bases, with 11 bases between them. The CDR3 runs 15 residues. The germline CDR1 and CDR2 sequences are SGHNT and YYREEE (reference sequence). 5'-RACE, quantitative and with molecular barcodes, yielded the TCR beta libraries. One entry per CDR3 protein results from TCRdb running MiXCR on the 5' RACE reads. The data hold 200,000 to 250,000 distinct CDR3 sequences, with 25% to 30% observed a single time. In the case of this clonotype: The antigen remains undetermined.

What was sequenced was blood, either unsorted or a sorted T cell fraction (not recorded which). J is TRBJ1-3 and V is TRBV5-4; possible D gene TRBD1, 6 bases. The TCR originated in a male donor with ankylosing spondylitis or in good health (not recorded which). The CDR3 is CASSLFGGSGNTIYF. Here the CDR3 DNA reads TGTGCCAGCAGCTTGTTTGGGGGCAGTGGAAACACCATATATTTT.